The count of the clone carrying this TCR beta chain is one. V lost 6 bases and J lost 4, with 22 bases in between. The CDR3 runs to 17 residues. In the original workflow: The authors estimated nucleated cell counts from reference gene primer amplification. Sequencing used immunoSEQ multiplex PCR; TCRdb keeps in-frame clones, though not all of them. That table supplies the V and J calls and clone size; D and trimming were determined from the DNA. The table has roughly 140,000 clones, 75% to 90% seen once. The data belong to a study of blood T cell repertoires in COVID-19. Overall study: The origin of the acute and convalescent COVID-19 samples was the United States, Italy and Spain. Nucleic acid was either cDNA or gDNA, and it came from T cells, B-cell-depleted T cells, or PBMCs.

Sample: peripheral blood. This TCR derives from a woman between 40 and 50 years old with acute or convalescent COVID-19. The chain recombines TRBV23-1 with TRBJ1-3, with D unresolved. TRBV23-1 is designated an ORF whose function remains uncertain. Here the CDR3 DNA reads TGCGCCAGCAGATCTATCGATCCGGGGATGACAGGAAACACCATATATTTT. Amino acids: CASRSIDPGMTGNTIYF.